This TCR beta chain comes out of a study of PD-L1 blockade in urothelial cancer. Study-level background: The researchers analyzed blood 3 weeks (second dose) and 6 weeks after treatment start. General study findings and limits: Durable-benefit cases showed more tumor-associated blood clone expansion at 3 weeks.

About this clone itself: Its cognate antigen is unknown.

This table comes from immunoSEQ multiplex PCR, and its TCRdb copy is limited to in-frame clones, with some not included. The sample comprises 130,000 or so clones, about 88% of which are singletons, and 2.5% to 4% rests with the top ten. Time point specified: pretreatment peripheral blood. This CDR3 has 14 amino acids. Trimming removed 1 base from V and 3 bases from J; junction bases left unmatched: 4. CDR1 SGHRS and CDR2 YFSETQ come from the germline V gene. The rearrangement links TRBV5-1 to TRBJ2-7; 7 bases are shared with TRBD1. The specimen was PBMCs, collected around atezolizumab (anti-PD-L1) treatment. The receptor comes from a man aged 45-65 years with urothelial cancer. The CDR3: CASSLNRGVYEQYF. The CDR3 DNA follows: TGCGCCAGCAGCTTGAACAGGGGTGTCTACGAGCAGTACTTC.